This TCR beta chain was found in a study of cytomegalovirus exposure and HLA in healthy donors. Study-wide context: Among the roughly 370 genotyped donors, 81% were placed in the Caucasian-associated ancestry cluster.

This clone was recorded only once. Antigen unknown. Germline trimming cut 11 bases from V and 5 bases from J; bases unmatched to any gene: 6. The CDR3 length is 12 residues. CDR1 is SEHNR, CDR2 FQNEAQ, per germline (reference sequence). General study results and limits: A missense DCLRE1C variant was associated with V- and J-gene trimming of TCR beta chains in a later analysis, and an independent cohort replicated the association.

The PCR employed 60 Vbeta primers together with 13 Jbeta primers. In the original processing: In a later analysis, roughly 11 million of 60 million to 80 million unique beta chains occurred in at least two donors. TCRdb keeps only in-frame clones here, not all; method: immunoSEQ multiplex PCR. Clone size and the V and J calls come from that table; the DNA yielded D and trimming. The data show 150,000 to 200,000 clones, approximately 80% seen once. Healthy bone marrow donors formed the donor group. The V call is TRBV7-9, the J call TRBJ2-1, with 7 bases lining up with TRBD2. Sequenced material: PBMCs. This sequence originates from a woman in her fifties or sixties in good health and CMV-seronegative. This CDR3 reads CAGEGRHNEQFF. In DNA, the CDR3 is TGTGCCGGGGAGGGGCGGCACAATGAGCAGTTCTTC.